A selection of T cell receptor beta chains follows, all from one sample in a study of blood T cell repertoires in COVID-19. Clones were sequenced by immunoSEQ multiplex PCR, and TCRdb holds only the in-frame ones, with some missing. The profile shows some 76,000 clones, 90% of them singletons. Sequencing input: peripheral blood. All receptors derive from a woman aged 18 to 35 with acute or convalescent COVID-19. Each CDR3 is given with its conserved first and last residue. The order of the fields is D gene, V gene, J gene, clone size, CDR3 DNA, CDR3 protein. The D gene is left open where the match is weak. Part of the rows lack a size; the others show once, few, many or a class for expanded clones.

NA	TRBV7-6	TRBJ2-7	NA	TGTGCCAGCAGCTTAGCTGACGGGGGTACCTACGAGCAGTACTTC	CASSLADGGTYEQYF
TRBD2	TRBV27	TRBJ2-7	NA	TGTGCCAGCAGTACATCGTTTCCGGGACTAGCGGAATACGAGCAGTACTTC	CASSTSFPGLAEYEQYF
NA	TRBV11-2	TRBJ2-7	NA	TGTGCCAGCAGACCTGCGGGAAGTAGGACCTACGAGCAGTACTTC	CASRPAGSRTYEQYF
NA	TRBV4-1	TRBJ2-5	few	TGCGCCAGCAGCCTCGGGGTTTTTGAGACCCAGTACTTC	CASSLGVFETQYF
NA	TRBV3-1/TRBV3-2	TRBJ2-2	few	TGTGCCAGCAGCCCCTCGGCCGGGGAGCTGTTTTTT	CASSPSAGELFF
NA	TRBV5-6	TRBJ1-1	NA	TGTGCCAGCAGCTGGGGTCTGGGGGGGCTCGGTGTGGATACTGAAGCTTTCTTT	CASSWGLGGLGVDTEAFF
TRBD1	TRBV3-1/TRBV3-2	TRBJ1-6	NA	TGTGCCAGCAGCCCATTTTTACCCGGGACAGGAGATTCACCCCTCCACTTT	CASSPFLPGTGDSPLHF
NA	TRBV11-2	TRBJ2-5	NA	TGTGCCAGCAGCTTACAGGGGTTGTACCAAGAGACCCAGTACTTC	CASSLQGLYQETQYF
TRBD1	TRBV5-4	TRBJ2-7	NA	TGTGCCAGCAGCCCTCCCGGGACAGTTTTCTACGAGCAGTACTTC	CASSPPGTVFYEQYF
NA	TRBV7-9	TRBJ1-3	NA	TGTGCCAGCAGACAGGACAGTTTCTCTGGAAACACCATATATTTT	CASRQDSFSGNTIYF
NA	TRBV2	TRBJ1-2	NA	TGTGCCAGCAGGAAAGGGGAGGACTATGGCTACACCTTC	CASRKGEDYGYTF
NA	TRBV7-2	TRBJ2-5	NA	TGTGCCAGCAGCTTTTTGGGGGCCCGACGGGAGACCCAGTACTTC	CASSFLGARRETQYF
NA	TRBV5-1	TRBJ1-2	NA	TGCGCCAGCAGCCCAGACGGACTATATGGCTACACCTTC	CASSPDGLYGYTF
TRBD1	TRBV28	TRBJ2-5	NA	TGTGCCAGCAGTTCCCCGGGACAGGGGAAGACCCAGTACTTC	CASSSPGQGKTQYF
TRBD1	TRBV27	TRBJ1-5	NA	TGTGCCAGCAGTCCACGACAGGGTTTAAGCAATCAGCCCCAGCATTTT	CASSPRQGLSNQPQHF
TRBD2	TRBV3-1/TRBV3-2	TRBJ2-2	NA	TGTGCCAGCAGTCAAACTAGCGGGAGGAACACCGGGGAGCTGTTTTTT	CASSQTSGRNTGELFF
NA	TRBV6-6	TRBJ1-1	NA	TGTGCCAGTTCCGACAGCGCGGGGGAGGACACTGAAGCTTTCTTT	CASSDSAGEDTEAFF
NA	TRBV2	TRBJ2-3	once	TGTGCCAGCAGTTGGACTCTAGGCACAGATACGCAGTATTTT	CASSWTLGTDTQYF
TRBD1	TRBV28	TRBJ1-5	NA	TGTGCCAGCACTGACAGGGCATACAATCAGCCCCAGCATTTT	CASTDRAYNQPQHF
TRBD2	TRBV5-1	TRBJ2-2	once	TGCGCCAGCAGCTTGGACGGGGGGGCCAACACCGGGGAGCTGTTTTTT	CASSLDGGANTGELFF
NA	TRBV5-1	TRBJ2-5	NA	TGCGCCAGCAGCTTAGGAGGTAACGAAGAGACCCAGTACTTC	CASSLGGNEETQYF
TRBD1	TRBV6-5	TRBJ1-1	once	TGTGCCAGCCGAAAAACAGGGGTTGGCGACACTGAAGCTTTCTTT	CASRKTGVGDTEAFF
NA	TRBV7-2	TRBJ2-2	few	TGTGCCAGCAGCTTAAGTCGGGGAAACACCGGGGAGCTGTTTTTT	CASSLSRGNTGELFF
TRBD2	TRBV7-2	TRBJ2-5	NA	TGTGCCAGCAGCCAGACGGCGGGGGGTTTTCAAGAGACCCAGTACTTC	CASSQTAGGFQETQYF
NA	TRBV6-6	TRBJ1-1	NA	TGTGCCAGCACCAAACGGGGGGGGATCGGCGACACTGAAGCTTTCTTT	CASTKRGGIGDTEAFF
TRBD2	TRBV7-9	TRBJ2-3	NA	TGTGCCAGCAGCTTAGATCTAGCGGGGGCAGATACGCAGTATTTT	CASSLDLAGADTQYF
TRBD2	TRBV3-1/TRBV3-2	TRBJ2-2	NA	TGTGCCAGCAGCCCGACTAGCGGGCCGACCGGGGAGCTGTTTTTT	CASSPTSGPTGELFF
NA	TRBV28	TRBJ1-5	NA	TGTGCCAGCAGTTTCGGTCTTCGGAGGGCCCTTAGCAATCAGCCCCAGCATTTT	CASSFGLRRALSNQPQHF
TRBD2	TRBV6-1	TRBJ2-3	NA	TGTGCCAGCAGTGACCGAGGACTAGCGGGGACAGATACGCAGTATTTT	CASSDRGLAGTDTQYF
NA	TRBV5-1	TRBJ1-1	NA	TGCGCCAGCAGCTGGGAGAGGAACACTGAAGCTTTCTTT	CASSWERNTEAFF
NA	TRBV29-1	TRBJ1-1	NA	TGCAGCGTTGGACTCCTGAACACTGAAGCTTTCTTT	CSVGLLNTEAFF
TRBD2	TRBV4-2	TRBJ2-1	NA	TGTGCCAGCAGCCAAGATCTACTAGCGGGGGGCTGGGGCAATGAGCAGTTCTTC	CASSQDLLAGGWGNEQFF
NA	TRBV5-5	TRBJ2-7	NA	TGTGCCAGCGGAGGCCAGCTTGGACCGGGGAGCTCCTACGAGCAGTACTTC	CASGGQLGPGSSYEQYF
NA	TRBV6-1	TRBJ1-4	NA	TGTGCCAGCAGTGACACAGGGATCTTTAATGAAAAACTGTTTTTT	CASSDTGIFNEKLFF
NA	TRBV7-9	TRBJ2-7	NA	TGTGCCAGCAGCTTAGAACAGTCCTACGAGCAGTACTTC	CASSLEQSYEQYF
TRBD1	TRBV4-1	TRBJ1-4	NA	TGCGCCAGCAGCCAACGCTTGACAGGGGGAGGGGTAACTAATGAAAAACTGTTTTTT	CASSQRLTGGGVTNEKLFF
TRBD1	TRBV18	TRBJ2-7	few	TGTGCCAGCTCACCCGCCGGGGGACAGGGAACCTACGAGCAGTACTTC	CASSPAGGQGTYEQYF
TRBD1	TRBV27	TRBJ1-5	NA	TGTGCCAGCAGTTTTTCCGGACAGGGGGCTCAGCCCCAGCATTTT	CASSFSGQGAQPQHF
NA	TRBV28	TRBJ1-1	NA	TGTGCCAGCAGTTTCGCAGTGGACACTGAAGCTTTCTTT	CASSFAVDTEAFF
TRBD2	TRBV11-2	TRBJ2-3	NA	TGTGCCAGCAGCTTAGCCCTGGGACTAGCGGGTACAGATACGCAGTATTTT	CASSLALGLAGTDTQYF
TRBD1	TRBV6-5	TRBJ2-3	NA	TGTGCCAGCAGTTATACAGGGGAGACCACAGATACGCAGTATTTT	CASSYTGETTDTQYF
TRBD1	TRBV24-1	TRBJ2-3	NA	TGTGCCACCAGTGAGAGCGGGACAGGGGACACAGATACGCAGTATTTT	CATSESGTGDTDTQYF
NA	TRBV6-1	TRBJ1-2	NA	TGTGCCAGCAGTGAAGCGCCAGGGGCCCATGGCTACACCTTC	CASSEAPGAHGYTF
NA	TRBV4-1	TRBJ2-7	NA	TGCGCCAGCAGCCAAGATTTCAGGGGCCGGGCCTACGAGCAGTACTTC	CASSQDFRGRAYEQYF
TRBD2	TRBV6-2/TRBV6-3	TRBJ2-7	once	TGTGCCAGCAGCACCCGACTAGCGGGAAATTCTTACGAGCAGTACTTC	CASSTRLAGNSYEQYF
NA	TRBV7-8	TRBJ2-1	NA	TGTGCCAGCAGTTCGTGGACGGCGGGGAATGAGCAGTTCTTC	CASSSWTAGNEQFF
NA	TRBV2	TRBJ1-2	NA	TGTGCCAGCAGCCGACAGGATTATGGCTACACCTTC	CASSRQDYGYTF
TRBD2	TRBV10-3	TRBJ2-7	NA	TGTGCCATCAGTGAGCCGACTAGCGGGAGGGAGCAGTACTTC	CAISEPTSGREQYF
NA	TRBV5-4	TRBJ2-7	NA	TGTGCCAGCAGCTTGGGCCCCGACAGGCCAAGCTCCTACGAGCAGTACTTC	CASSLGPDRPSSYEQYF